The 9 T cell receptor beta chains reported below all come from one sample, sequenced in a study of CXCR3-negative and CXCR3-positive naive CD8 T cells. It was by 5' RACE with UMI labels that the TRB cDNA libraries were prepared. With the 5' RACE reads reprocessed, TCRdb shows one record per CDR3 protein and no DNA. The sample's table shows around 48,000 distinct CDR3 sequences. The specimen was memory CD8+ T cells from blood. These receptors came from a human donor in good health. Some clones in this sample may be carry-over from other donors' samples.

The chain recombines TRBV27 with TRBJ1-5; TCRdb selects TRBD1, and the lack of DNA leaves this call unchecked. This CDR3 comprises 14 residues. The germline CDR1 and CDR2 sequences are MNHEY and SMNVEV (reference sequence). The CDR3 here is CASKADRLNQPQHF.

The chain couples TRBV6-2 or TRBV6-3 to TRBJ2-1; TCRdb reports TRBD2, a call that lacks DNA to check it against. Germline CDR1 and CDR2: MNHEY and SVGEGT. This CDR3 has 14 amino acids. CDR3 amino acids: CASSPGLARDEQFF.

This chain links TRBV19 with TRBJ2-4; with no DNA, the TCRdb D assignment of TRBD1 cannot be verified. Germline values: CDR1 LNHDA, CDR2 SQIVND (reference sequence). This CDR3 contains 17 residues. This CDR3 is CASSMLRDRSPKNIQYF.

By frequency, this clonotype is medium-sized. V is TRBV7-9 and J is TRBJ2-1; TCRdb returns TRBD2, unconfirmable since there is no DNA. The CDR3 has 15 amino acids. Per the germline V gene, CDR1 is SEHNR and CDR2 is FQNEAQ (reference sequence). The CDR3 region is CASSIRDSSYNEQFF.

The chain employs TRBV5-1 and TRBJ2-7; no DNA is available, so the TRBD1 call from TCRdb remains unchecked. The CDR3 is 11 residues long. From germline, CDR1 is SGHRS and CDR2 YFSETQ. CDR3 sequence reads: CASSTTGEQYF.

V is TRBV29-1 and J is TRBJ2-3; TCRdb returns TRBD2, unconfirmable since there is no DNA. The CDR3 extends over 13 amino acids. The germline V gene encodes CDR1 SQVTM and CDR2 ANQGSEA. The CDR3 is CSVVSGVTDTQYF.

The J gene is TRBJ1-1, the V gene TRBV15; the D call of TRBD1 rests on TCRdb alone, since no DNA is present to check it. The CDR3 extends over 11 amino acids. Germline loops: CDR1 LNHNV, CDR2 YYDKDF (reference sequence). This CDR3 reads CATRGHRDAFF.

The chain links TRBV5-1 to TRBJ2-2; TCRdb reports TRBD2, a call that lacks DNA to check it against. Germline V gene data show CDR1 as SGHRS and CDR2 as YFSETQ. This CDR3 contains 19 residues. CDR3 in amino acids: CASSLYPRTRRGDTGELFF.

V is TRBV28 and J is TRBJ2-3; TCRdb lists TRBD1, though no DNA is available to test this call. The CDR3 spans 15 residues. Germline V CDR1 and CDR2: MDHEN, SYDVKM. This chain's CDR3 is CASSLWTEGTDTQYF.